The 30 T cell receptor beta chains below come from one sample, sequenced in a study of blood T cell repertoires in COVID-19. Measured with immunoSEQ multiplex PCR; TCRdb has only the in-frame clones, and not every one. The sample holds over 350,000 clones; 80% to 90% are singletons and the top ten take 4% to 4.5%. Sequenced sample: peripheral blood. The receptors were gathered from a woman aged 25 to 39 with acute or convalescent COVID-19.

The chain couples TRBV2 to TRBJ1-4; D gene ambiguous. CDR1 and CDR2 (germline): SNHLY, FYNNEI. The CDR3 length is 13 residues. V dropped 3 bases and J dropped 8 bases, with 10 bases sitting between them. In DNA, the CDR3 is TGTGCCAGCAGTGAGAGGGTCCGAGAAAAACTGTTTTTT. Translating it yields CASSERVREKLFF.

For the CDR3, the DNA is TGTGCCAGCAGCTTGCTTTCCTACGAGCAGTACTTC. Amino acids: CASSLLSYEQYF. This chain uses TRBV5-5 with TRBJ2-7; D gene uncertain. Germline V CDR1 and CDR2: SGHKS, YYEKEE (reference sequence). This CDR3 is built from 12 residues. The V gene lost 1 base and the J gene lost 1 base, with 3 bases spanning the gap.

This sequence joins TRBV5-6 and TRBJ2-1; TRBD2 aligns across 11 bases. This CDR3 spans 18 amino acids. The germline CDR1 and CDR2 sequences are SGHDT and YYEEEE. V lost 2 bases to trimming and J lost 1 base; unmatched junction nucleotides: 8. DNA of the CDR3: TGTGCCAGCAGCTTTGTAGCGGGGGGGATACTTTCCTACAATGAGCAGTTCTTC. Translation: CASSFVAGGILSYNEQFF.

CDR3 sequence reads: CASSLVQGSGNEQFF. CDR3 sequence (DNA): TGTGCCAGCAGCTTAGTTCAGGGTTCGGGTAATGAGCAGTTCTTC. The rearrangement links TRBV7-9 to TRBJ2-1, with D perhaps matching TRBD1 (5 bases). The CDR3 extends over 15 amino acids. The V gene lost 1 base and the J gene lost 7 bases, with 14 bases spanning the gap. In germline, CDR1 is SEHNR, CDR2 FQNEAQ (reference sequence).

CDR3: CASSLGQDEQYF. CDR3 DNA: TGTGCCAGTAGTTTAGGACAGGACGAGCAGTACTTC. V is TRBV19 and J is TRBJ2-7, with TRBD1 matching over 7 bases. The germline CDR1 and CDR2 sequences are LNHDA and SQIVND (reference sequence). The J segment lost 5 bases and the V segment lost 5 bases, leaving 3 bases of the junction unmatched. This CDR3 region has 12 residues.

The CDR3 DNA is TGCGCCAGCAGTGAGTCGACTGGATCACCCCTCCACTTT. Amino acids: CASSESTGSPLHF. The chain carries TRBV10-1 and TRBJ1-6; the D is unclear. Germline V CDR1 and CDR2: WNHNN, SYGVQD (reference sequence). The CDR3 contains 13 residues. Trimming took 0 bases from V and 10 from J, leaving 7 bases between them.

This clone has only a few counts. The chain links TRBV24-1 to TRBJ1-5; no definite D call. Per germline, CDR1 KGHDR and CDR2 SFDVKD. This CDR3 spans 13 amino acids. The V gene lost 6 bases and the J gene lost 0 bases, with 5 bases spanning the gap. The CDR3 DNA is TGTGCCACCAGTTCCAATAGCAATCAGCCCCAGCATTTT. It codes for CATSSNSNQPQHF.

This clone was detected only a few times. The chain is built from TRBV5-1 and TRBJ2-5, with D possibly TRBD2 on 5 matching bases. In germline, CDR1 is SGHRS, CDR2 YFSETQ. The CDR3 totals 12 residues. Trimming pared 2 bases from V and 4 bases from J, leaving 6 bases between. CDR3 DNA sequence: TGCGCCAGCAGCTTTGGAGGAGAGACCCAGTACTTC. It yields the protein CASSFGGETQYF.

The chain recombines TRBV5-1 with TRBJ1-2; 8 positions agree with TRBD1. CDR3 size: 15 residues. The trim removed 4 bases at V and 5 bases at J, leaving 10 bases unmatched. Looked up from germline, CDR1 is SGHRS and CDR2 is YFSETQ. CDR3 sequence reads: CASSQTTGVEYGYTF. In DNA form, the CDR3 reads TGCGCCAGCAGCCAAACGACAGGGGTAGAGTATGGCTACACCTTC.

This chain joins TRBV6-6 and TRBJ1-1; possible D gene TRBD1, 5 bases. Germline loops: CDR1 MNHNY, CDR2 SVGAGI (reference sequence). V lost 4 bases to trimming and J lost 11 bases, with 23 bases between them. The CDR3 contains 15 residues. The CDR3: CASSSAGDLAGDAFF. DNA for the CDR3: TGTGCCAGCAGTTCCGCGGGGGACCTAGCGGGTGATGCTTTCTTT.

The chain combines TRBV5-1 with TRBJ2-1; 9 bases align to TRBD1. The CDR3 covers 15 residues. V shed 3 bases and J 7 bases; nucleotides not matched to a gene: 8. Germline CDR1 is SGHRS and CDR2 is YFSETQ. CDR3 sequence (DNA): TGCGCCAGCAGCTGGACAGGGGAAGATTGGAATGAGCAGTTCTTC. Amino acid sequence: CASSWTGEDWNEQFF.

The rearrangement uses TRBV25-1 and TRBJ2-3; D may be TRBD2 (7 bases). Trimming removed 7 bases from V and 0 bases from J, with 14 bases in between. The CDR3 spans 15 residues. Germline V CDR1 and CDR2: MGHDK, SYGVNS. The CDR3 spells CASTEGGYSTDTQYF. The CDR3 DNA sequence: TGTGCCAGCACCGAGGGGGGGTACAGCACAGATACGCAGTATTTT.

V is TRBV5-1 and J is TRBJ2-2, with TRBD2 matching over 11 bases. The junction had 7 bases not matched to a gene; V was cut back by 2 bases and J by 4 bases. Germline V gene lookup returns CDR1 SGHRS and CDR2 YFSETQ. The CDR3 has 17 amino acids. CDR3 bases: TGCGCCAGCAGCTTTAGCGGGGGGGCCGCGGGCACCGGGGAGCTGTTTTTT. Encoded protein: CASSFSGGAAGTGELFF.

The rearrangement uses TRBV28 and TRBJ2-1, with TRBD1 identical over 9 bases. The J segment lost 8 bases and the V segment lost 6 bases, leaving 11 bases of the junction unmatched. The CDR3 is 15 amino acids. Per germline, CDR1 MDHEN and CDR2 SYDVKM. CDR3 coding DNA: TGTGCCAGCAGCCGTACCGGGACAGGGTCCCATGAGCAGTTCTTC. It specifies CASSRTGTGSHEQFF.

The CDR3 reads CSASSGSRVETQYF. The CDR3 nucleotides read TGCAGTGCTAGTTCCGGGAGTAGGGTGGAGACCCAGTACTTC. The genes are TRBV20-1 and TRBJ2-5, with D possibly TRBD2 on 6 matching bases. Germline assignment: CDR1 DFQATT and CDR2 SNEGSKA (reference sequence). Trimming took off 3 bases at V and 5 bases at J, with 16 bases between the two ends. This CDR3 is 14 amino acids long.

This chain joins TRBV3-1 (or the pseudogene TRBV3-2) and TRBJ2-2, with 8 nucleotides matching TRBD2. The germline V gene has CDR1 LGHDT and CDR2 YNNKEL (reference sequence). With V trimmed by 7 bases and J by 4 bases, 5 bases remained unmatched. This CDR3 contains 14 residues. The CDR3 DNA sequence: TGTGCCAGCACCCGGGGGGGCAGCACCGGGGAGCTGTTTTTT. Translating gives CASTRGGSTGELFF.

CDR3 region: CASSSLLDREGEAFF. Written as DNA, the CDR3 is TGTGCCAGCAGCTCCCTGTTGGACAGGGAGGGTGAAGCTTTCTTT. The chain is built from TRBV5-6 and TRBJ1-1; 8 bases agree with TRBD1. Germline V CDR1 and CDR2: SGHDT, YYEEEE. This CDR3 has 15 residues. After removal of 3 bases from V and 7 bases from J, the junction contained 11 bases not matched to a gene.

This CDR3 is CASSRQGGYYGYTF. CDR3 nucleotides: TGTGCCAGCAGTCGACAGGGGGGATACTATGGCTACACCTTC. This chain uses TRBV6-6 with TRBJ1-2; 9 bases are a match to TRBD1. The CDR3 covers 14 residues. Germline CDR1 reads MNHNY; CDR2 reads SVGAGI (reference sequence). The trim removed 5 bases at V and 3 bases at J, leaving 4 bases unmatched.

The chain uses TRBV11-2 and TRBJ2-7, with a weak D call TRBD1 (6 bases). CDR1 SGHAT and CDR2 FQNNGV come from the germline V gene. Trimming removed 8 bases at V and 2 bases at J, with 16 bases between. The CDR3 sequence is 14 residues long. CDR3 in amino acids: CASQTPGAPYEQYF. DNA for the CDR3: TGTGCCAGCCAAACTCCAGGGGCCCCCTACGAGCAGTACTTC.

The chain carries TRBV7-2 and TRBJ1-2; D call uncertain. The CDR3 length is 14 residues. From germline, CDR1 is SGHTA and CDR2 FQGNSA. Deletions cut 2 bases from V and 4 bases from J, with 11 bases between. The CDR3 DNA reads TGTGCCAGCAGCTTAACGGCGGGAAGCTATGGCTACACCTTC. This gives the protein CASSLTAGSYGYTF.

This clone showed up just once. This chain uses TRBV2 with TRBJ2-2; D remains unclear. From germline, CDR1 is SNHLY and CDR2 FYNNEI. The CDR3 runs to 15 residues. V lost 3 bases and J 2 bases, leaving 10 bases between the germline ends. Here the CDR3 DNA reads TGTGCCAGCAGTGACTATTCGGGTAACACCGGGGAGCTGTTTTTT. Its translation: CASSDYSGNTGELFF.

This clone was seen a single time. The chain combines TRBV28 with TRBJ1-2; a weak D match, TRBD1 (6 bases). The V gene lost 6 bases and the J gene lost 5 bases, with 19 bases spanning the gap. Germline values: CDR1 MDHEN, CDR2 SYDVKM. The CDR3 extends over 15 amino acids. The CDR3 nucleotides read TGTGCCAGCAGCCTCTCAACCGGGACAACGTATGGCTACACCTTC. Protein sequence: CASSLSTGTTYGYTF.

The V gene is TRBV5-6, the J gene TRBJ1-2; D possibly corresponds to TRBD1 (6 bases). Germline V gene data show CDR1 as SGHDT and CDR2 as YYEEEE. V dropped 2 bases and J dropped 4 bases, with 21 bases sitting between them. The CDR3 loop spans 17 amino acids. This CDR3 is CASSFRDTRSQLYGYTF. CDR3 nucleotides: TGTGCCAGCAGCTTCCGGGACACCCGTTCCCAACTCTATGGCTACACCTTC.

The V gene is TRBV25-1, the J gene TRBJ2-3; 8 bases fit TRBD2. The CDR3 totals 16 residues. J gave up 1 base and V 3 bases, and 6 bases lay outside the gene matches. Per germline, CDR1 MGHDK and CDR2 SYGVNS. This chain's CDR3 is CASSDRTGGRTDTQYF. The CDR3 nucleotides are TGTGCCAGCAGTGATCGAACGGGGGGGCGCACAGATACGCAGTATTTT.

The rearrangement uses TRBV19 and TRBJ2-5; 12 bases map to TRBD2. J lost 4 bases, V lost 4 bases, and 4 bases had no gene match. This CDR3 has 15 amino acids. Germline-derived CDR1 and CDR2 are LNHDA and SQIVND (reference sequence). The CDR3 bases are TGTGCCAGTAGTAAACTAGCGGGGGGAGGAGAGACCCAGTACTTC. It is translated as CASSKLAGGGETQYF.

The chain links TRBV11-2 to TRBJ2-1; 10 nucleotides agree with TRBD2. Germline V lookup: CDR1 SGHAT, CDR2 FQNNGV. V was clipped by 7 bases and J by 8 bases; unmatched bases: 8. The CDR3 extends over 14 amino acids. The CDR3 DNA follows: TGTGCCAGCACCAAGCTAGCGGGGGCCGATGAGCAGTTCTTC. The encoded protein is CASTKLAGADEQFF.

This chain links TRBV27 with TRBJ1-2, with D possibly TRBD1 on 6 matching bases. Germline values: CDR1 MNHEY, CDR2 SMNVEV (reference sequence). The CDR3 runs to 15 residues. Trimming pared 2 bases from V and 2 bases from J, leaving 12 bases between. Here the CDR3 DNA reads TGTGCCAGCAGTTTAGACGGGACACGAAACTATGGCTACACCTTC. This gives the protein CASSLDGTRNYGYTF.

The chain carries TRBV4-1 and TRBJ2-1; 7 bases line up with TRBD1. J lost 6 bases, V lost 1 base, and 3 bases had no gene match. Per the germline V gene, CDR1 is MGHRA and CDR2 is YSYEKL. The CDR3 spans 14 residues. The CDR3 bases are TGCGCCAGCAGCCAAGGCGCAGGGGGCAATGAGCAGTTCTTC. This encodes CASSQGAGGNEQFF.

This chain links TRBV11-2 with TRBJ1-2; 7 bases fit TRBD1. Unmatched junction bases numbered 4, after V lost 5 bases and J lost 1 base. Germline CDR1 and CDR2: SGHAT and FQNNGV. CDR3 length: 14 residues. The CDR3 coding sequence is TGTGCCAGCAGCCCCTGGGACAGTAACTATGGCTACACCTTC. Translating gives CASSPWDSNYGYTF. Full variable domain (remainder filled in from reference TRBV11-2 and TRBJ1-2): EAGVAQSPRYKIIEKRQSVAFWCNPISGHATLYWYQQILGQGPKLLIQFQNNGVVDDSQLPKDRFSAERLKGVDSTLKIQPAKLEDSAVYLCASSPWDSNYGYTFGSGTRLTVV.

The chain uses TRBV7-2 and TRBJ2-5; D not resolved. V lost 1 base to trimming and J lost 5 bases, with 11 bases between them. This CDR3 has 14 residues. The germline CDR1 and CDR2 sequences are SGHTA and FQGNSA. As DNA, the CDR3 is TGTGCCAGCAGCTTAGAACTCTCCCGTGAGACCCAGTACTTC. The encoded protein is CASSLELSRETQYF.